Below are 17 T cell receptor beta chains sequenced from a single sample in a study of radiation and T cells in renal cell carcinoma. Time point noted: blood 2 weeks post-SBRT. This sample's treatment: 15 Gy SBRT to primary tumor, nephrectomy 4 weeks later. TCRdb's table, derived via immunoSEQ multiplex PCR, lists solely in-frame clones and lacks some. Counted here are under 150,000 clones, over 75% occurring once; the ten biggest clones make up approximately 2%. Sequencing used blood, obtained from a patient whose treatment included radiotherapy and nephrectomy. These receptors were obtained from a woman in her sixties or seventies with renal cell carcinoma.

The chain's CDR3 is CASIPSPRSGVNTEAFF. The CDR3, as DNA: TGTGCCAGCATCCCCTCCCCAAGGTCGGGGGTGAACACTGAAGCTTTCTTT. V and J are TRBV2 and TRBJ1-1, with D maybe TRBD1 (5 bases). CDR3 size: 17 residues. The germline CDR1 and CDR2 sequences are SNHLY and FYNNEI. V was trimmed by 7 bases and J by 0 bases, leaving 21 bases between them.

The CDR3 nucleotides are TGTGCCAGCAGTTACTCACCTCGGGCAGGGGGAGAAGCTTTCTTT. Encoded protein: CASSYSPRAGGEAFF. The rearrangement uses TRBV6-5 and TRBJ1-1; TRBD1 matches at 7 bases. CDR3 length: 15 amino acids. Germline CDR1 MNHEY, CDR2 SVGAGI. J gave up 8 bases and V 0 bases, and 9 bases lay outside the gene matches.

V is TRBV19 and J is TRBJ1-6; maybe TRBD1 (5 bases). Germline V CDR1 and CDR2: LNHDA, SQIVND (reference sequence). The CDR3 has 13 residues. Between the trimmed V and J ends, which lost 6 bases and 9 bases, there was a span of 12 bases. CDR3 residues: CASSSVGPSPLHF. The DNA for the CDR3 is TGTGCCAGTAGCTCAGTGGGACCTTCACCCCTCCACTTT.

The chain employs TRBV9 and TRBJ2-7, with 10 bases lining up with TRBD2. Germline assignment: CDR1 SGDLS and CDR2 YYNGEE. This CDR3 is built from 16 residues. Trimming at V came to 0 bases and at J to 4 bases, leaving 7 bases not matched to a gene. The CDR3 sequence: CASSVDPSGRVYEQYF. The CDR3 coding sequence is TGTGCCAGCAGCGTAGATCCGAGCGGGAGGGTGTACGAGCAGTACTTC.

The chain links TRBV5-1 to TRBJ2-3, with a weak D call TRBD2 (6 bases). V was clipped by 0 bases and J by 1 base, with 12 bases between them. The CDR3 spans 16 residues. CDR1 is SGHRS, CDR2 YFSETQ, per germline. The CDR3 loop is CASSLVGDSGTDTQYF. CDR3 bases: TGCGCCAGCAGCTTGGTCGGGGACTCAGGCACAGATACGCAGTATTTT.

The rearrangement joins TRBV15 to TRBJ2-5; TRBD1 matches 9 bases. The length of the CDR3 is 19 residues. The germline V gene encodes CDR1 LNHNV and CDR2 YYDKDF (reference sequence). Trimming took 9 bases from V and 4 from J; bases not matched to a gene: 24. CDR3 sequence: CATREPAVQGARGRETQYF. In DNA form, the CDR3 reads TGTGCCACTCGGGAACCCGCGGTACAGGGGGCGCGGGGTAGAGAGACCCAGTACTTC. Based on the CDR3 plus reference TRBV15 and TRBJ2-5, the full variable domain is DAMVIQNPRYQVTQFGKPVTLSCSQTLNHNVMYWYQQKSSQAPKLLFHYYDKDFNNEADTPDNFQSRRPNTSFCFLDIRSPGLGDTAMYLCATREPAVQGARGRETQYFGPGTRLLVL.

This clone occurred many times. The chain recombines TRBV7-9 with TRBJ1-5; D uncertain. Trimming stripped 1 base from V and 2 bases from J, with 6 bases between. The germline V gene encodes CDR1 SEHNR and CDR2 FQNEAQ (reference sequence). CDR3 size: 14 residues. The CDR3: CASSLGVGNQPQHF. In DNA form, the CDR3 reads TGTGCCAGCAGCTTAGGGGTAGGCAATCAGCCCCAGCATTTT.

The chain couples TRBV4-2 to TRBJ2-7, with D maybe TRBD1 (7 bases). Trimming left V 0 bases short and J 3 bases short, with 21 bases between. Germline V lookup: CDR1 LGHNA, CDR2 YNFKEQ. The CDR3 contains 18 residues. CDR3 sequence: CASSQDSGKQGLFYEQYF. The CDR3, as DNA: TGTGCCAGCAGCCAAGATAGCGGAAAACAGGGGCTTTTCTACGAGCAGTACTTC.

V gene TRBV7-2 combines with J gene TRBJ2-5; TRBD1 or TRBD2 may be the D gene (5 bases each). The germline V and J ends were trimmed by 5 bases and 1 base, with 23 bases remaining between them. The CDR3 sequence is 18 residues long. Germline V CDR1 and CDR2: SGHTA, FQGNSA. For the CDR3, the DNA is TGTGCCAGCAGCGGGACCCCCGAGACAAGAGACCCCCAAGAGACCCAGTACTTC. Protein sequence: CASSGTPETRDPQETQYF. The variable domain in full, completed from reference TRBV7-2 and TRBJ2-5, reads GAGVSQSPSNKVTEKGKDVELRCDPISGHTALYWYRQSLGQGLEFLIYFQGNSAPDKSGLPSDRFSAERTGGSVSTLTIQRTQQEDSAVYLCASSGTPETRDPQETQYFGPGTRLLVL.

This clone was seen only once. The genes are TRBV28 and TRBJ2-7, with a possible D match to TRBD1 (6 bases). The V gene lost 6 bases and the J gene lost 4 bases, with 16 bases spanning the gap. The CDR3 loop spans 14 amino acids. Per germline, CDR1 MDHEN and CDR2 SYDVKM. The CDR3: CASSRSGVRYEQYF. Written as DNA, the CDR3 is TGTGCCAGCAGCCGATCAGGGGTACGGTACGAGCAGTACTTC.

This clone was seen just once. CDR3 bases: TGTGCCAGCACGGCGGGAGCAAACTACAATGAGCAGTTCTTC. Amino acid sequence: CASTAGANYNEQFF. The V gene is TRBV2, the J gene TRBJ2-1; TRBD2 matches 7 bases. The CDR3 consists of 14 residues. Trimming took 7 bases from V and 3 from J; bases not matched to a gene: 6. Germline loops: CDR1 SNHLY, CDR2 FYNNEI.

The DNA for the CDR3 is TGCGCCAGCAGCAACAAAGGGGGGCCAGATACGCAGTATTTT. Its protein is CASSNKGGPDTQYF. The chain uses TRBV5-1 and TRBJ2-3; tentatively, D is TRBD1 or TRBD2 (6 bases each). Looked up from germline, CDR1 is SGHRS and CDR2 is YFSETQ. The CDR3 covers 14 residues. Trimming cost V 4 bases and J 4 bases, with 13 bases left between them. The whole variable domain, remainder taken from reference TRBV5-1 and TRBJ2-3, is KAGVTQTPRYLIKTRGQQVTLSCSPISGHRSVSWYQQTPGQGLQFLFEYFSETQRNKGNFPGRFSGRQFSNSRSEMNVSTLELGDSALYLCASSNKGGPDTQYFGPGTRLTVL.

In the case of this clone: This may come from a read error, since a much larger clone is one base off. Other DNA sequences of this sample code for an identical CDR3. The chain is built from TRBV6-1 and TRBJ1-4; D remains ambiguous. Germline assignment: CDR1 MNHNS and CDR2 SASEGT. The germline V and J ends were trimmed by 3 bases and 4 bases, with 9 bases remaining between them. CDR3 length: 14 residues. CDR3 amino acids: CASSEGSLNEKLFF. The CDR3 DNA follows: TGTGCCAGCAGTGAGGGGAGCCTTAATGAAAAACTGTTTTTT.

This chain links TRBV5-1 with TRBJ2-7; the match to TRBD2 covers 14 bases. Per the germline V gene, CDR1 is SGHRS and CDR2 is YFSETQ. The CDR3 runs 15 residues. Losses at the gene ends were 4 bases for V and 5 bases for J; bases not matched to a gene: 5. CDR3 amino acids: CASSGTSGRVNEQYF. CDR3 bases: TGCGCCAGCAGCGGGACTAGCGGGAGAGTCAACGAGCAGTACTTC.

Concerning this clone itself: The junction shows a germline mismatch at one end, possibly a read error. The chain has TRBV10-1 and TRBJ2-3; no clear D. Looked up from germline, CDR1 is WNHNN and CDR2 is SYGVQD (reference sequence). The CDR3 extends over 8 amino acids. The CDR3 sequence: CASGFSSF. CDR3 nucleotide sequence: TGCGCCAGCGGCTTCTCGTCTTTT.

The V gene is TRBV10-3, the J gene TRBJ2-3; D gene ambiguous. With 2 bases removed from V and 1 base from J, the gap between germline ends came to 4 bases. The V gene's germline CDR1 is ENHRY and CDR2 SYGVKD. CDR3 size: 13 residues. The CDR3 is CAISEVGTDTQYF. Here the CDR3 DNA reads TGTGCCATCAGTGAGGTTGGCACAGATACGCAGTATTTT.

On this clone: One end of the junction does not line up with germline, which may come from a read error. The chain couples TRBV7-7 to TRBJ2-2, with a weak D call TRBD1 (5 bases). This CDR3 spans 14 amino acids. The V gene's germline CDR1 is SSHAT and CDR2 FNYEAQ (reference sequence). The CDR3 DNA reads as TGTGCTAGCAGCTTCAGCAGGGACACCGGGGAGCTGTTTTTT. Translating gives CASSFSRDTGELFF.